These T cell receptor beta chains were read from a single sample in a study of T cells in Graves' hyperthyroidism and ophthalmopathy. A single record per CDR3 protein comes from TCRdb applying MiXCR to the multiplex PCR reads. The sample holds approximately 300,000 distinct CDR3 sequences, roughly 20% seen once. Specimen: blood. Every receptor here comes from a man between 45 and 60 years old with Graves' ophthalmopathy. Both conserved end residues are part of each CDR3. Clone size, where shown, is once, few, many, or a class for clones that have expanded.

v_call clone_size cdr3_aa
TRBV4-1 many CASSQERYTEAFF
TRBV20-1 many CSARGTSGISEQYF
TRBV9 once CASSAKGVAGPYNEQFF
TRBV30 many CAWSLLGVEQYF
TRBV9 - CASSLGLAGDGETQYF
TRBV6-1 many CASSSPGSSLNTEAFF
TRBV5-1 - CASSLEGHLETQYF
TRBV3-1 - CASTPEGGTGELFF
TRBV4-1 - CASSHPEGLAGGMTDTQYF
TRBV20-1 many CSARTGGGNQPQHF
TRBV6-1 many CASTAADRQIVYGYTF
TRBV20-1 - CSAQRLAGDTDTQYF
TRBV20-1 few CSASPGTGGYEQYF
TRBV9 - CASTKPGTGNEQFF
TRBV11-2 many CASSPLHTGELFF
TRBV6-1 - CASSVQGAEAFF
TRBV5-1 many CASSSGDLGINTEAFF
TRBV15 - CATSKLNTEAFF
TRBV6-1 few CASSSSNKNIQYF
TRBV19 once CASSSTRTGPEKLFF
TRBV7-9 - CASSPGVSGVGEREAFF
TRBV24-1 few CATSDGDRRTQETQYF
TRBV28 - CASSQTGGRYEQYF
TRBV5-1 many CASSLGSRSYEQYF
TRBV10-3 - CAISEPGPLNNEQFF
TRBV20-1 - CSARRGQGEAFF
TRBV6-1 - CASAPVGGGPVKQYF
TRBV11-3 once CASSISIWGGQETQYF
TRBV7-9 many CASSLGITEAFF
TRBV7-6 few CASSLAQPLLSGANVLTF
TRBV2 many CASRGTSGDSYEQYF
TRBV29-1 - CSVEDPRGKPYEQYF
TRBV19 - CASNSAGSRDQKLFF